The rows below give T cell receptor beta chains drawn from one sample of a study of blood T cell repertoires in COVID-19. The repertoire was sequenced with immunoSEQ multiplex PCR; TCRdb's copy has only in-frame clones and lacks some. Seen here are 60,000 to 70,000 clones, roughly 85% observed once, and the top ten hold just over 40%. The sequenced sample consisted of peripheral blood. The receptors stem from a human donor in a cohort sampled during active COVID-19. Both conserved end residues are part of each CDR3. The D gene is left open where the match is weak. Expanded clones are given a class, and other clones once, few, many or no size at all.

J	size	V	D	CDR3	DNA
TRBJ2-1	once	TRBV30	NA	CAWSVPNLDNEQFF	TGTGCCTGGAGTGTACCTAACTTGGACAATGAGCAGTTCTTC
TRBJ2-2	few	TRBV5-4	NA	CASSLVAHTGELFF	TGTGCCAGCAGCTTGGTAGCACACACCGGGGAGCTGTTTTTT
TRBJ1-1	NA	TRBV7-9	NA	CASSAGGGVNTEAFF	TGTGCCAGCAGCGCGGGAGGGGGTGTTAATACTGAAGCTTTCTTT
TRBJ2-7	once	TRBV28	NA	CASSPPGTRFREQYF	TGTGCCAGCAGCCCCCCGGGTACTAGGTTCCGCGAGCAGTACTTC
TRBJ1-4	NA	TRBV19	NA	CASSWTRNNEKLFF	TGTGCCAGTAGTTGGACACGCAATAATGAAAAACTGTTTTTT
TRBJ1-2	NA	TRBV20-1	NA	CSASESGIGGYGYTF	TGCAGTGCTAGTGAGTCTGGTATCGGAGGTTATGGCTACACCTTC
TRBJ1-5	once	TRBV7-2	TRBD1	CASSKTGRRDDQPQHF	TGTGCCAGCAGCAAGACAGGGAGGAGGGATGATCAGCCCCAGCATTTT
TRBJ2-1	NA	TRBV28	NA	CASSFSHAPNEQFF	TGTGCCAGCAGTTTTAGCCACGCTCCCAATGAGCAGTTCTTC
TRBJ1-5	NA	TRBV19	TRBD1	CASSNWATGVFQPQHF	TGTGCCAGTAGTAACTGGGCGACAGGGGTATTTCAGCCCCAGCATTTT
TRBJ1-4	NA	TRBV5-1	TRBD1	CASSLAPQGANEKLFF	TGCGCCAGCAGCTTGGCCCCTCAGGGGGCTAATGAAAAACTGTTTTTT
TRBJ1-2	few	TRBV12-3/TRBV12-4	NA	CASSYTSYGYTF	TGTGCCAGCAGTTACACGTCCTATGGCTACACCTTC
TRBJ1-2	NA	TRBV28	NA	CASSFLGGNYGYTF	TGTGCCAGCAGTTTTCTGGGGGGGAACTATGGCTACACCTTC
TRBJ2-4	NA	TRBV5-8	TRBD1	CASSSHGTGKNIQYF	TGTGCCAGCAGCTCCCACGGGACAGGGAAAAACATTCAGTACTTC
TRBJ1-6	NA	TRBV19	NA	CASSNRGAGRNSPLHF	TGTGCCAGTAGTAACCGCGGGGCAGGGAGAAATTCACCCCTCCACTTT
TRBJ1-2	once	TRBV2	TRBD1	CASTSDRQLGGYTF	TGTGCCAGCACCTCGGACAGGCAACTCGGAGGCTACACCTTC
TRBJ1-6	NA	TRBV11-2	NA	CASSPGNSPLHF	TGTGCCAGCAGCCCGGGAAATTCACCCCTCCACTTT
TRBJ2-2	NA	TRBV28	NA	CASSFQLGDTGELFF	TGTGCCAGCAGTTTTCAGTTAGGGGACACCGGGGAGCTGTTTTTT
TRBJ1-2	NA	TRBV27	TRBD1	CASSPLTGTGGVGYTF	TGTGCCAGCAGTCCCCTAACCGGGACAGGGGGCGTTGGCTACACCTTC
TRBJ1-1	NA	TRBV2	NA	CASNRETEAFF	TGTGCCAGCAACCGGGAAACTGAAGCTTTCTTT
TRBJ2-3	NA	TRBV20-1	TRBD2	CSASIPGTSGVTQYF	TGCAGTGCTAGTATTCCTGGGACTAGCGGGGTGACGCAGTATTTT
TRBJ2-5	NA	TRBV4-3	TRBD2	CASSRETSASGETQYF	TGCGCCAGCAGCCGAGAAACTAGCGCCAGTGGCGAGACCCAGTACTTC
TRBJ2-1	NA	TRBV12-3/TRBV12-4	NA	CASRRGRHNEQFF	TGTGCCAGCAGGCGGGGGCGTCACAATGAGCAGTTCTTC
TRBJ1-4	few	TRBV9	TRBD1	CASSTGPGTGEKLFF	TGTGCCAGCAGCACCGGTCCCGGGACAGGGGAAAAACTGTTTTTT
TRBJ1-2	NA	TRBV6-6	TRBD1	CASGDPSGGQVGYTF	TGTGCCAGTGGGGATCCATCAGGGGGCCAAGTTGGCTACACCTTC
TRBJ1-2	NA	TRBV4-1	NA	CASSQIPQPSLNYGYTF	TGCGCCAGCAGCCAGATCCCACAGCCAAGCCTTAACTATGGCTACACCTTC
TRBJ2-7	NA	TRBV28	NA	CASSPQGYEQYF	TGTGCCAGCAGTCCCCAGGGGTACGAGCAGTACTTC
TRBJ2-7	NA	TRBV19	TRBD1	CASHPGTASYEQYF	TGTGCCAGTCACCCCGGGACAGCCTCCTACGAGCAGTACTTC
TRBJ2-1	few	TRBV10-3	TRBD2	CAISEPGSGSPNEQFF	TGTGCCATCAGTGAGCCGGGGAGCGGGAGTCCCAATGAGCAGTTCTTC
TRBJ1-5	NA	TRBV19	NA	CASSIGEQPQHF	TGTGCCAGTAGTATAGGGGAGCAGCCCCAGCATTTT
TRBJ1-5	NA	TRBV7-2	NA	CASSHRSQPQHF	TGTGCCAGCAGCCACAGGAGTCAGCCCCAGCATTTT
TRBJ2-2	NA	TRBV5-4	TRBD1	CASSLGGTGSAGELFF	TGTGCCAGCAGCTTGGGGGGGACAGGGTCCGCCGGGGAGCTGTTTTTT
TRBJ2-3	NA	TRBV3-1/TRBV3-2	TRBD1	CASRPQGVSTDTQYF	TGTGCCAGCAGACCGCAGGGGGTGAGCACAGATACGCAGTATTTT
TRBJ2-7	once	TRBV30	NA	CAWSGRDSYYEQYF	TGTGCCTGGAGTGGTCGGGACTCCTACTACGAGCAGTACTTC
TRBJ2-3	NA	TRBV7-2	TRBD2	CASSPRTSGGGSSQYF	TGTGCCAGCAGCCCCCGGACTAGCGGGGGGGGTAGTAGTCAGTATTTT
TRBJ2-5	NA	TRBV9	TRBD1	CASSVADRGLKTQYF	TGTGCCAGCAGCGTAGCGGACAGGGGGCTTAAGACCCAGTACTTC
TRBJ2-3	NA	TRBV7-2	NA	CASSLAVQGVTDTQYF	TGTGCCAGCAGCTTAGCCGTACAGGGTGTCACAGATACGCAGTATTTT
TRBJ1-4	NA	TRBV7-7	NA	CASSSHSRGTNEKLFF	TGTGCCAGCAGCTCCCACTCCCGGGGAACAAATGAAAAACTGTTTTTT
TRBJ2-5	NA	TRBV9	TRBD1	CASSVGGRGPQETQYF	TGTGCCAGCAGCGTTGGGGGTAGGGGGCCCCAAGAGACCCAGTACTTC
TRBJ2-1	NA	TRBV15	NA	CATSRDWRGPEQFF	TGTGCCACCAGCAGAGATTGGAGGGGGCCCGAGCAGTTCTTC
TRBJ2-7	NA	TRBV24-1	NA	CATSETGTIYEQYF	TGTGCCACCAGTGAAACCGGGACAATCTACGAGCAGTACTTC
TRBJ2-7	NA	TRBV5-5	NA	CASSHSDPSSYEQYF	TGTGCCAGCAGCCATTCCGACCCTAGCTCCTACGAGCAGTACTTC
TRBJ1-2	NA	TRBV19	NA	CASSFPGYYGYTF	TGTGCCAGTAGTTTTCCAGGATACTATGGCTACACCTTC
TRBJ2-5	NA	TRBV9	TRBD2	CASTKGSSGGRETQYF	TGTGCCAGCACCAAAGGATCCAGCGGGGGGAGGGAGACCCAGTACTTC
TRBJ2-7	NA	TRBV21-1	NA	CASSEERPRTGLYEQYF	TGTGCCAGCAGCGAGGAACGGCCGCGGACAGGGCTCTACGAGCAGTACTTC
TRBJ1-5	NA	TRBV27	NA	CASSLSRAQPQHF	TGTGCCAGCAGTTTATCCAGGGCACAGCCCCAGCATTTT
TRBJ2-5	NA	TRBV7-2	NA	CASSLAGLQETQYF	TGTGCCAGCAGCTTAGCGGGACTGCAAGAGACCCAGTACTTC
TRBJ2-7	NA	TRBV6-1	TRBD1	CASSGPRDRGAHEQYF	TGTGCCAGCAGTGGCCCCCGGGACAGGGGCGCCCACGAGCAGTACTTC
TRBJ1-2	NA	TRBV11-2	TRBD1	CASSSTGAIYYGYTF	TGTGCCAGCAGCTCGACAGGGGCAATCTACTATGGCTACACCTTC
TRBJ1-3	NA	TRBV7-2	NA	CASSFWGVSGNTIYF	TGTGCCAGCAGCTTTTGGGGGGTCTCTGGAAACACCATATATTTT
TRBJ1-2	NA	TRBV20-1	NA	CSASTVGYTF	TGCAGTGCTTCTACCGTTGGCTACACCTTC
TRBJ1-6	NA	TRBV9	NA	CASSDQDSRSPLHF	TGTGCCAGCAGCGACCAAGACTCTAGATCACCCCTCCACTTT
TRBJ1-6	NA	TRBV5-1	TRBD1	CASSLVGQDNSPLHF	TGCGCCAGCAGCTTGGTGGGACAGGATAATTCACCCCTCCACTTT